The clone carrying this T cell receptor beta chain came up a few times. Its antigen is not identified. CDR3 length equals 14 residues. Germline V gives CDR1 SGHVS, CDR2 FQNEAQ. Deletions cut 2 bases from V and 1 base from J, with 8 bases between. These data come from a study of CD4 T cells in relation to SARS-CoV-2 and coronaviruses. The unexposed donors gave CD4+ T cells in about 2011-2019, prior to COVID-19. CD4+ T cells were isolated from the cells after nine to eleven days of culture. Unexposed-donor CD4+ T cells were probed with SARS-CoV-2 S/N and four cold-coronavirus spikes, cells permitting. Only in-frame clones appear in the TCRdb table, and some are missing; sequencing was by immunoSEQ multiplex PCR. Counted here are approximately 20,000 clones, 77% occurring once; the ten biggest clones make up roughly 25%. Notes on the study in general: Monoreactive clones expanded significantly more to SARS-CoV-2 than crossreactive clones did.

V usage is TRBV7-8 and J usage is TRBJ1-2; D is undetermined. This sequence was found in a human donor in good health. The sequenced sample consisted of CD4+ T cells from PBMCs, cultured in vitro. In DNA, the CDR3 is TGTGCCAGCAGCTTAACCGGGAATAACTATGGCTACACCTTC. Protein: CASSLTGNNYGYTF.